This TCR beta chain was identified in a study of human T cells and chemical hapten exposure. Looking at the study overall: Readings were taken at 6 days from patch tests that had applied 0.01% DPC to the upper back.

Time point given: patch test 1, 2 weeks after DPC sensitization. Treatment in this sample: therapeutic diphenylcyclopropenone sensitization with weekly scalp DPC. The V end lost 4 bases, the J end lost 4 bases, and 11 bases lay between the germline ends. The germline V gene encodes CDR1 SQVTM and CDR2 ANQGSEA. The CDR3 has 12 amino acids. TCRdb redid the calling of the RACE reads with MiXCR, one entry per CDR3 protein. The sample includes around 50,000 distinct CDR3 sequences, 7% to 10% of them seen just once. Only a few counts were recorded for this clonotype. This TCR came from a middle-aged woman with alopecia areata. Some clones in this sample may be carry-over from other donors' samples. The chain couples TRBV29-1 to TRBJ2-7; D unresolved. The source was whole blood, collected in connection with sensitization to the hapten diphenylcyclopropenone (DPC). CDR3 residues: CSVGRSLYEQYF. In nucleotides, the CDR3 is TGCAGCGTTGGCAGGTCACTATACGAGCAGTACTTC.